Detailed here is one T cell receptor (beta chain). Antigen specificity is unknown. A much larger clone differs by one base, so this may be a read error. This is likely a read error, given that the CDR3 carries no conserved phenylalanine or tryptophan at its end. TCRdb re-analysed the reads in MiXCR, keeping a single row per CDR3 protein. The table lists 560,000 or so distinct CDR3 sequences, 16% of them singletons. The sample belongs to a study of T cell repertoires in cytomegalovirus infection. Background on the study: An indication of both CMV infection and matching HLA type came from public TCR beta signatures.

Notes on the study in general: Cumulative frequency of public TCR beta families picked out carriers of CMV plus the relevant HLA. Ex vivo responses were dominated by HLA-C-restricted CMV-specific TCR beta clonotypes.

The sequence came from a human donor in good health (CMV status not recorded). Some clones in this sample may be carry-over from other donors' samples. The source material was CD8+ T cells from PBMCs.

Here the CDR3 reads CASSLEGTETQYL. The CDR3 nucleotides read TGTGCCAGCAGTCTCGAGGGCACGGAGACCCAGTACTTA. The chain recombines TRBV12-3 or TRBV12-4 with TRBJ2-5, with a tentative D call TRBD2 (5 bases). CDR3 length equals 13 residues. V was pared by 5 bases and J by 5 bases, with 12 bases between.